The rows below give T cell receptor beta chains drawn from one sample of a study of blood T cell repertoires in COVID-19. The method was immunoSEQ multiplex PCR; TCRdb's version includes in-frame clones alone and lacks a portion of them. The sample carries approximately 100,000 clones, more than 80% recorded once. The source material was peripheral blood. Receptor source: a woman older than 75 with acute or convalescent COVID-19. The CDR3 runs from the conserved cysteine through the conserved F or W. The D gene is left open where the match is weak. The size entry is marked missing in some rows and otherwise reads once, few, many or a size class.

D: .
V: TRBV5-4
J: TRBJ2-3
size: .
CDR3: CASSLVASADTQYF
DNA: TGTGCCAGCAGCTTAGTAGCCTCCGCAGATACGCAGTATTTT

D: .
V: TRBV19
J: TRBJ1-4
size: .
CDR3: CASSWGGNEKLFF
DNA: TGTGCCAGTAGTTGGGGGGGTAACGAAAAACTGTTTTTT

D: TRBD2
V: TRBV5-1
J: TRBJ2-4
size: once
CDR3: CASSLEGTSGELAKNIQYF
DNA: TGCGCCAGCAGCTTGGAAGGGACTAGCGGGGAGTTAGCCAAAAACATTCAGTACTTC

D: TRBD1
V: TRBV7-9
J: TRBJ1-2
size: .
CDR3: CASSLVGGDYGYTF
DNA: TGTGCCAGCAGCTTAGTAGGGGGCGACTATGGCTACACCTTC

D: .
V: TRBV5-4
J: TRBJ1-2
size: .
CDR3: CASSLEGYGYTF
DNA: TGTGCCAGCAGCTTGGAGGGGTATGGCTACACCTTC

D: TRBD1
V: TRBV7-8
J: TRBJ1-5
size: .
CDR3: CASSSGTGSWQPQHF
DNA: TGTGCCAGCAGTTCCGGGACAGGGAGTTGGCAGCCCCAGCATTTT

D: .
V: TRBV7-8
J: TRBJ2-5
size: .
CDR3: CASSPWGGTQYF
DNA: TGTGCCAGCAGCCCGTGGGGAGGGACCCAGTACTTC

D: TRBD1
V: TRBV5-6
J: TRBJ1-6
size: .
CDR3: CASSDDRVLLHF
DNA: TGTGCCAGCAGTGATGACAGGGTGCTCCTCCACTTT

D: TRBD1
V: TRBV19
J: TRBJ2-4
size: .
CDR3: CASSILPGQGAMTKNIQYF
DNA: TGTGCCAGTAGTATATTACCGGGACAGGGGGCGATGACCAAAAACATTCAGTACTTC

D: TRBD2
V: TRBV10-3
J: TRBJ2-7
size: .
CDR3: CAISDPGLAGGYEQYF
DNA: TGTGCCATCAGTGACCCGGGACTAGCGGGAGGTTACGAGCAGTACTTC

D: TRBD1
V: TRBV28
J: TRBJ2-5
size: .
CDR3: CASSLEGQGLGETQYF
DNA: TGTGCCAGCAGTTTAGAGGGACAGGGATTAGGGGAGACCCAGTACTTC

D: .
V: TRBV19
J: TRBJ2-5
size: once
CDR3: CASSSFSGETQYF
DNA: TGTGCCAGTAGTAGTTTTAGTGGAGAGACCCAGTACTTC

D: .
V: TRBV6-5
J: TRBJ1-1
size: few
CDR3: CASSYQGNTEAFF
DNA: TGTGCCAGCAGTTACCAGGGGAACACTGAAGCTTTCTTT

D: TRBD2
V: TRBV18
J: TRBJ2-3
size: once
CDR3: CASTRTSGGGTDTQYF
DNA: TGTGCCAGCACACGGACTAGCGGGGGGGGCACAGATACGCAGTATTTT

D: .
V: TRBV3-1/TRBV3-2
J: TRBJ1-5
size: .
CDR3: CAREQGVSNQPQHF
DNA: TGTGCCAGGGAACAAGGGGTTAGCAATCAGCCCCAGCATTTT

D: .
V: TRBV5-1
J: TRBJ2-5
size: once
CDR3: CASSLVVAGPQETQYF
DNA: TGCGCCAGCAGCTTGGTAGTTGCGGGGCCCCAAGAGACCCAGTACTTC

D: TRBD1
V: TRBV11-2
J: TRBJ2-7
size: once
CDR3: CASSRPGQGFEQYF
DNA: TGTGCCAGCAGCCGGCCGGGACAGGGGTTCGAGCAGTACTTC

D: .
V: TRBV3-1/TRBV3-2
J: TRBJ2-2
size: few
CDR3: CASSPRPGTGELFF
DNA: TGTGCCAGCAGCCCCCGCCCCGGGACCGGGGAGCTGTTTTTT

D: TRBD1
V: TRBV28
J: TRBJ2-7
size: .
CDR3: CASSLWGQGSLEQYF
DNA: TGTGCCAGCAGTTTATGGGGACAGGGATCTCTCGAGCAGTACTTC

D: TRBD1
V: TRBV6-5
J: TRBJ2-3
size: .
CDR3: CASSYSKGTGVPTQYF
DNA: TGTGCCAGCAGTTACTCCAAGGGGACAGGGGTGCCTACGCAGTATTTT

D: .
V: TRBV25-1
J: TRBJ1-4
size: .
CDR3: CASSDSLTNEKLFF
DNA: TGTGCCAGCAGTGATAGTCTAACTAATGAAAAACTGTTTTTT

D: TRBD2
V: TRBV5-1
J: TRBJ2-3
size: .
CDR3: CASSWGLAGGSSTDTQYF
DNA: TGCGCCAGCAGCTGGGGACTAGCGGGGGGGAGTAGCACAGATACGCAGTATTTT